These 10 T cell receptor beta chains were sequenced from one sample in a study of cytomegalovirus exposure and HLA in healthy donors. Primers for the PCR totalled 60 Vbeta and 13 Jbeta. Assay: immunoSEQ multiplex PCR; the TCRdb copy retains only in-frame clones and omits some. The sample gives about 140,000 clones, roughly 80% of which show up once; 1.2% is in the top ten. The specimen was PBMCs. These receptors were obtained from a female donor in good health and CMV-seronegative.

The rearrangement links TRBV19 to TRBJ2-7, with 9 bases aligning to TRBD2. V gave up 3 bases and J gave up 0 bases; unmatched junction bases: 15. Germline V gene sequence: CDR1 LNHDA, CDR2 SQIVND (reference sequence). CDR3 length equals 19 residues. CDR3 DNA sequence: TGTGCCAGTAGTATCCCGAGAGTAGCGGGAGACCTACCCTCCTACGAGCAGTACTTC. Its protein product is CASSIPRVAGDLPSYEQYF.

The chain joins TRBV18 to TRBJ2-3; D is perhaps TRBD2 (6 bases). V dropped 3 bases and J dropped 11 bases, with 12 bases sitting between them. The CDR3 extends over 12 amino acids. The germline CDR1 and CDR2 sequences are KGHSH and LQKENI. CDR3 region: CASSPRGGVQYF. The CDR3 bases are TGTGCCAGCTCACCTCGTGGCGGGGTGCAGTATTTT.

This clone has only a few counts. V gene TRBV27 combines with J gene TRBJ2-7; D not resolved. Germline CDR1 MNHEY, CDR2 SMNVEV (reference sequence). This CDR3 is 14 amino acids long. V was clipped by 4 bases and J by 3 bases, with 13 bases between them. In nucleotides, the CDR3 is TGTGCCAGCAGTTCCTCCGTAGAGATCTACGAGCAGTACTTC. Protein sequence: CASSSSVEIYEQYF.

The chain couples TRBV28 to TRBJ1-1, with D perhaps TRBD1 (6 bases). Deletions cut 3 bases from V and 2 bases from J, with 16 bases between. Germline lookup yields CDR1 MDHEN and CDR2 SYDVKM. CDR3 length: 16 residues. CDR3 DNA sequence: TGTGCCAGCAGTTTCTCCCAGGGGACGGGAAACACTGAAGCTTTCTTT. This sequence encodes CASSFSQGTGNTEAFF.

The chain couples TRBV7-3 to TRBJ1-1, with 7 bases lining up with TRBD1. Germline V lookup: CDR1 SGHTA, CDR2 FQGTGA. The V gene end was trimmed by 5 bases and the J gene end by 3 bases; junction bases not matched to a gene: 3. This CDR3 contains 13 residues. The CDR3 region has the DNA TGTGCCAGCAGCAGGGGGCTAGACACTGAAGCTTTCTTT. Residues: CASSRGLDTEAFF.

This clone was counted once. J is TRBJ1-3 and V is TRBV5-1; D unclear. The CDR3 spans 16 residues. The germline V gene encodes CDR1 SGHRS and CDR2 YFSETQ. V lost 2 bases and J 0 bases, leaving 12 bases between the germline ends. The CDR3 sequence: CASSLGRSSSGNTIYF. CDR3 nucleotides: TGCGCCAGCAGCTTAGGCAGGTCCAGCTCTGGAAACACCATATATTTT.

V usage is TRBV6-1 and J usage is TRBJ2-7; 10 bases are shared with TRBD2. Germline V lookup: CDR1 MNHNS, CDR2 SASEGT. This CDR3 comprises 13 residues. V shed 6 bases, J shed 3 bases, and the junction held 2 bases outside the gene matches. CDR3 nucleotides: TGTGCCAGCAGGGTAGCGGGAGGCTACGAGCAGTACTTC. Residues: CASRVAGGYEQYF.

The V call is TRBV9, the J call TRBJ1-2; D unclear. The CDR3 totals 13 residues. The ends were cut back, 3 bases at V and 5 bases at J, with 11 bases in the middle. Germline-derived CDR1 and CDR2 are SGDLS and YYNGEE. DNA of the CDR3: TGTGCCAGCAGCGCCCTCGGAGGATATGGCTACACCTTC. It is translated as CASSALGGYGYTF.

The V gene is TRBV25-1, the J gene TRBJ2-1; TRBD2 aligns across 12 bases. The CDR3 has 14 amino acids. V trimming: 7 bases; J trimming: 3 bases; junction bases outside the gene matches: 1. Germline CDR1 MGHDK, CDR2 SYGVNS. Written as DNA, the CDR3 is TGTGCCAGCAAGGGACTAGCGGGCTACAATGAGCAGTTCTTC. Translated, it gives CASKGLAGYNEQFF.

The chain has TRBV30 and TRBJ2-1, with a weak D call TRBD2 (7 bases). V shed 4 bases and J shed 9 bases, with 16 bases lying between them. CDR3 length equals 13 residues. The germline CDR1 and CDR2 sequences are GTSNPN and SVGIG (reference sequence). CDR3 DNA sequence: TGTGCCTGGAATATTAGGGGGGGCAGTGAGCAGTTCTTC. Its translation: CAWNIRGGSEQFF.